A single TCR beta chain is shown here with its context. The antigen it recognizes is unknown. Base qualities are not at hand, and no much larger clone is one base apart. The sample's time point label, decoded: baseline before first vaccination. Samples from vaccinated people were obtained from the UK trials COV001 and COV002, which included a single-blind randomized controlled phase 2/3 trial of AZD1222 (ChAdOx1 nCoV-19) in healthy adults. Trial participant PBMC samples were collected at day 0 and day 28 after the second dose for TCRbeta chain sequencing. This sample stems from a study of T cell responses to AZD1222 COVID-19 vaccine listed by TCRdb under 2021. About the investigation overall: AZD1222 recipients given second doses at about 4 weeks or at about 12 weeks were pooled, since spike-specific TCR depth and breadth were not found to differ between the two schedules. TCR sequencing was performed for some 250 trial participants, of whom roughly 200 were given two doses of AZD1222 and 26 were given two doses of MenACWY control vaccine. Enrollment into the trials was organized by age into subgroups of 18-55, 56-69 and 70-plus years, and those subgroups contained roughly 140, 27 and 60 TCR-sequenced participants, respectively. Study-level results and caveats: No day 14 peak-response samples were available, so repertoires were characterized only after the peak T cell response. After two AZD1222 doses, both the breadth and the depth of spike-specific TCRs were significantly higher than at day 0 and than in MenACWY recipients. Nearly half of unique spike-specific TCRs reportedly recognized epitopes outside regions mutated in the B.1.351 and B.1.1.7 variants. Conclusions about previously exposed vaccinees are limited, since just five to seven AZD1222 recipients were seropositive for SARS-CoV-2 at baseline. The whole spike protein was spanned by vaccine-associated CD4 TCRs, and dominant responses were seen in regions 160-218 and 743-854. Most participants were white British and females outnumbered males, and the authors suggested that clonal diversity may have been underestimated. In the small 56-69-year group, the increase in depth fell short of significance, most likely because of low power.

The CDR3 regions of human TCRbeta chains were analyzed by immunosequencing. On the authors' methods: TCRs in the repertoires were matched against a reference library of SARS-CoV-2-specific TCRs that had been generated with the MIRA antigen-specificity platform. Breadth was defined as the fraction of unique TCRs that were SARS-CoV-2-associated. Depth was defined as the fraction of total T cells that were SARS-CoV-2-associated. Using the MIRA data, each spike-specific TCR was assigned both to the spike region to which the TCR was reactive and to a CD4 or CD8 class. Log10-transformed breadth and depth values were compared by one-way ANOVA with Sidak's multiple comparisons tests. The clones in this table, taken by TCRdb from immuneACCESS, are in-frame only. Not every clone is retained; where verified, under half of the shortfall comes from an unresolved V gene, and the cause of the rest is unknown. The D gene and trimming were derived from the DNA, and the V and J assignments and clone size from that table. This sample comprises 150,000 or so clones, just over 90% of them detected only once. 2.6% of the sample lies in the top ten.

The sample was peripheral blood, taken on day 0 of AZD1222 vaccination. This TCR came from an adult in good health.

The DNA reads as follows: TGCGCCAGCAGCTGGGACAGGGACTATGGCTACACCTTC. It specifies CASSWDRDYGYTF. Recombination connected TRBV5-1 to TRBJ1-2; 9 bases in the middle match TRBD1. Measured from the cysteine to the phenylalanine, the CDR3 is 13 residues long. This entry keeps only the CDR3 DNA: 39 bases, framed from base 1. CDR1 and CDR2, looked up from the germline V gene, are SGHRS and YFSETQ. V loses 3 bases at its end and J loses 3 bases; junction bases beyond the gene matches: 0.